Each of the 21 T cell receptor beta chains below was sequenced from the same sample in a study of blood T cell repertoires in COVID-19 (dated by TCRdb to 2018 to 2021). Library method: the immunoSEQ multiplex PCR assay. Entries here come from immuneACCESS through TCRdb and include only in-frame sequences with V and J called. Some clones fail to appear in such tables; in the studies checked, an unresolved V gene covers under half of the shortfall, and the cause of the remainder is unknown. The table for this sample lists some 360,000 clones; 88% of them were counted only once. The top ten clones comprise over 1% of the sample. Sample: PBMCs or T cells enriched from blood (not recorded which). The receptors here all came from a woman in her twenties or thirties who had been exposed to COVID-19.

V and J are TRBV11-3 and TRBJ1-4, with D unresolved. V lost 1 base and J 0 bases, leaving 6 bases between the germline ends. CDR1 is SGHNT, CDR2 YENEEA, per germline. The CDR3 is 15 residues long. The CDR3 sequence: CASSLGQTTNEKLFF. As DNA, the CDR3 is TGTGCCAGCAGCTTAGGGCAGACAACTAATGAAAAACTGTTTTTT.

The rearrangement links TRBV29-1 to TRBJ1-3; TRBD1 matches at 7 bases. Germline V CDR1 and CDR2: SQVTM, ANQGSEA. V gave up 6 bases and J gave up 4 bases; unmatched junction bases: 9. This CDR3 spans 14 amino acids. The CDR3 reads CSVDVTGTGNTIYF. The DNA for the CDR3 is TGCAGCGTCGATGTGACAGGGACAGGAAACACCATATATTTT.

The chain is built from TRBV30 and TRBJ1-1, with D unresolved. CDR3 length equals 11 residues. Germline V CDR1 and CDR2: GTSNPN, SVGIG (reference sequence). Trimming left V 0 bases short and J 4 bases short, with 3 bases between. CDR3 bases: TGTGCCTGGAGTGTCGTCACTGAAGCTTTCTTT. This codes for CAWSVVTEAFF. Filled out from reference TRBV30 and TRBJ1-1, the complete variable domain reads SQTIHQWPATLVQPVGSPLSLECTVEGTSNPNLYWYRQAAGRGLQLLFYSVGIGQISSEVPQNLSASRPQDRQFILSSKKLLLSDSGFYLCAWSVVTEAFFGQGTRLTVV.

The chain has TRBV29-1 and TRBJ2-1, with TRBD2 matching 10 bases. After removal of 4 bases from V and 8 bases from J, the junction contained 14 bases not matched to a gene. The length of the CDR3 is 16 residues. Germline V lookup: CDR1 SQVTM, CDR2 ANQGSEA. The CDR3 coding sequence is TGCAGCGTTGCCTATTGGACACAGACTAGCGGGTATGAGCAGTTCTTC. Its translation: CSVAYWTQTSGYEQFF.

This rearrangement joins TRBV27 to TRBJ1-4; possibly TRBD1 for D (6 bases). Germline values: CDR1 MNHEY, CDR2 SMNVEV (reference sequence). There are 15 residues in the CDR3. Trimming cost V 5 bases and J 8 bases, with 18 bases left between them. Here the CDR3 reads CASSPLGASGEKLFF. CDR3 DNA sequence: TGTGCCAGCAGTCCCCTGGGGGCTTCGGGGGAAAAACTGTTTTTT.

This clone was seen a single time. CDR3 bases: TGCGCCAGCAGCCCGGGACAACTCCGGGCTGGGGCCAACGTCCTGACTTTC. This codes for CASSPGQLRAGANVLTF. The chain joins TRBV5-1 to TRBJ2-6, with TRBD1 as a possible D gene (6 bases). Germline V gene lookup returns CDR1 SGHRS and CDR2 YFSETQ. The V and J ends lost 4 bases and 2 bases respectively, with 16 bases between them. The CDR3 runs to 17 residues.

The chain carries TRBV12-3 or TRBV12-4 and TRBJ2-3; D is perhaps TRBD1 (7 bases). V shed 8 bases and J shed 6 bases, with 15 bases lying between them. CDR3 length: 13 residues. CDR3 DNA: TGTGCCAGCGGCATCCAGGGGGGCGATACGCAGTATTTT. This translates into CASGIQGGDTQYF.

This chain links TRBV9 with TRBJ2-3; D is perhaps TRBD2 (5 bases). The CDR3 has 14 amino acids. V gave up 7 bases and J gave up 6 bases, with 18 bases separating them. Germline V CDR1 and CDR2: SGDLS, YYNGEE. CDR3 region: CASALRTLADTQYF. CDR3 coding DNA: TGTGCCAGCGCCCTCCGGACCCTAGCTGATACGCAGTATTTT.

The chain uses TRBV5-6 and TRBJ2-7; 7 bases line up with TRBD1. CDR1 and CDR2 from the germline V gene are SGHDT and YYEEEE. The CDR3 covers 17 residues. The ends lost 0 bases at V and 3 bases at J; junction bases unmatched: 12. CDR3 coding DNA: TGTGCCAGCAGCTTGGAAGTCTCCGGGACAGTACACTACGAGCAGTACTTC. Protein product: CASSLEVSGTVHYEQYF.

This clone came up a few times. This chain joins TRBV11-3 and TRBJ1-1, with 8 bases matching TRBD1. The germline V gene has CDR1 SGHNT and CDR2 YENEEA. This CDR3 region has 15 residues. V shed 5 bases, J shed 3 bases, and the junction held 8 bases outside the gene matches. CDR3 region: CASSQDRVGYTEAFF. CDR3 nucleotides: TGTGCCAGCAGCCAGGACAGGGTAGGGTACACTGAAGCTTTCTTT.

The J gene is TRBJ2-7, the V gene TRBV19; TRBD1 aligns across 9 bases. V lost 3 bases, J lost 2 bases, and 8 bases stayed unmatched. CDR1 is LNHDA and CDR2 is SQIVND in the germline V gene (reference sequence). CDR3 size: 16 residues. CDR3 nucleotides: TGTGCCAGTAGTATGGTCGGGACAGGGATTGCCTACGAGCAGTACTTC. This gives the protein CASSMVGTGIAYEQYF.

This chain joins TRBV27 and TRBJ1-1; possible D gene TRBD1, 6 bases. CDR1 and CDR2 (germline): MNHEY, SMNVEV (reference sequence). There are 15 residues in the CDR3. Trimming took 0 bases from V and 1 from J, leaving 9 bases between them. The CDR3 coding sequence is TGTGCCAGCAGTTTATCCCGGGGGGCGAACACTGAAGCTTTCTTT. Translated: CASSLSRGANTEAFF.

CDR3 DNA: TGTGCCAGCAGTCCGGGACAGATTTACTATAATTCACCCCTCCACTTT. Translation: CASSPGQIYYNSPLHF. The chain combines TRBV27 with TRBJ1-6; 7 positions agree with TRBD1. Germline loops: CDR1 MNHEY, CDR2 SMNVEV (reference sequence). Trimming cost V 5 bases and J 3 bases; bases outside gene matches: 7. This CDR3 region has 16 residues.

This clone was observed once. The chain couples TRBV5-1 to TRBJ1-6; tentatively, D is TRBD1 (6 bases). The CDR3 is 14 amino acids. V was cut by 4 bases and J by 2 bases, with 7 bases left in between. CDR1 and CDR2 from the germline V gene are SGHRS and YFSETQ. The CDR3 loop reads CASSRDTYNSPLHF. The CDR3 DNA follows: TGCGCCAGCAGCCGGGACACCTATAATTCACCCCTCCACTTT.

This sequence joins TRBV3-1 (or the pseudogene TRBV3-2) and TRBJ2-7; D unresolved. CDR3 length: 14 amino acids. Trimming removed 0 bases at V and 3 bases at J, with 9 bases between. CDR1 is LGHDT, CDR2 YNNKEL, per germline (reference sequence). The CDR3 DNA reads TGTGCCAGCAGCCAAGATTGGCGGAACTACGAGCAGTACTTC. It translates to CASSQDWRNYEQYF.

This chain connects TRBV18 to TRBJ2-7, with 9 bases that match TRBD2. The CDR3 contains 16 residues. The V and J ends lost 2 bases and 3 bases, in that order; junction bases with no gene match: 8. Germline assignment: CDR1 KGHSH and CDR2 LQKENI. The CDR3 DNA reads TGTGCCAGCTCACCAATTCGGATAGCGGGAGACTACGAGCAGTACTTC. Protein sequence: CASSPIRIAGDYEQYF.

This clone was seen only once. V gene TRBV30 combines with J gene TRBJ2-3; 9 positions agree with TRBD2. The CDR3 loop spans 16 amino acids. V was clipped by 0 bases and J by 2 bases; unmatched bases: 6. Germline CDR1 and CDR2: GTSNPN and SVGIG (reference sequence). CDR3 in DNA: TGTGCCTGGAGTGTAGGGCTAGCGGGACCCACAGATACGCAGTATTTT. Translating it yields CAWSVGLAGPTDTQYF.

The chain recombines TRBV6-5 with TRBJ1-4, with 7 bases fitting TRBD1. The CDR3 runs 14 residues. Trimming removed 6 bases from V and 8 bases from J; junction bases left unmatched: 9. The germline gives CDR1 MNHEY, CDR2 SVGAGI. The CDR3 DNA reads as TGTGCCAGCAGCAGGACAGGTTGGAACGAAAAACTGTTTTTT. It is translated as CASSRTGWNEKLFF.

The table lists this clone with a count of one. As DNA, the CDR3 is TGTGCCAGCAGCCTATTCGAATCCTCAGATACGCAGTATTTT. This codes for CASSLFESSDTQYF. This chain joins TRBV11-2 and TRBJ2-3; the D is unclear. CDR1 is SGHAT and CDR2 is FQNNGV in the germline V gene. Trimming left V 5 bases short and J 4 bases short, with 13 bases between. This CDR3 is 14 amino acids long.

V and J are TRBV7-2 and TRBJ1-5, with 7 bases fitting TRBD1. The CDR3 length is 15 residues. Trimming removed 5 bases from V and 0 bases from J; junction bases left unmatched: 4. Germline CDR1 and CDR2: SGHTA and FQGNSA. The CDR3 coding sequence is TGTGCCAGCAGCCGGGACAGCCTTAGCAATCAGCCCCAGCATTTT. Translation: CASSRDSLSNQPQHF.

The chain is built from TRBV11-2 and TRBJ2-1, with D perhaps TRBD2 (6 bases). Germline V gene sequence: CDR1 SGHAT, CDR2 FQNNGV. The CDR3 runs to 14 residues. Trimming removed 0 bases from V and 13 bases from J, with 16 bases in between. CDR3 protein: CASSLDGNWDSQFF. The CDR3 nucleotides read TGTGCCAGCAGCTTAGATGGGAACTGGGACTCACAGTTCTTC.